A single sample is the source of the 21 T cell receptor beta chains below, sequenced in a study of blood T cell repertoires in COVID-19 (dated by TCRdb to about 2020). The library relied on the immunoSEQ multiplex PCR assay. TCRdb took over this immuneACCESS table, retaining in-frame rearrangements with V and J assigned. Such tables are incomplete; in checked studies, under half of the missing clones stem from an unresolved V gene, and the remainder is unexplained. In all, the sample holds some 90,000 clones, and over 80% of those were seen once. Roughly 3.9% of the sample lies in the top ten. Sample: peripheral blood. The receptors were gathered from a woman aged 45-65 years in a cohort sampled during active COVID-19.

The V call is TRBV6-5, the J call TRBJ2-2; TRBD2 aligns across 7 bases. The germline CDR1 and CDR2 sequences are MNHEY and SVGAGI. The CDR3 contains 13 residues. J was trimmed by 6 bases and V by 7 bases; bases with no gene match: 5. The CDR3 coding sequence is TGTGCCAGCAATAGGGACTATCCCGGGGAGCTGTTTTTT. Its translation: CASNRDYPGELFF.

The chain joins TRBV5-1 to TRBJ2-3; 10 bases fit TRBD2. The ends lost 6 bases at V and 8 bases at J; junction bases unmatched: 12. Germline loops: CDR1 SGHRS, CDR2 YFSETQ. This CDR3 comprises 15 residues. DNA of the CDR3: TGCGCCAGCACCGGGTTAGCGGGGGGCCCCGGTACGCAGTATTTT. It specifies CASTGLAGGPGTQYF.

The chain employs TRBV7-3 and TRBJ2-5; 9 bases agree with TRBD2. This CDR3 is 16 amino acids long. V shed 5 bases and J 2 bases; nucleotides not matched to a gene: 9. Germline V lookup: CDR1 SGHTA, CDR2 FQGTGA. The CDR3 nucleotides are TGTGCCAGCAGCCTAGGGGGACTAGCCGAACAAGAGACCCAGTACTTC. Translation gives CASSLGGLAEQETQYF.

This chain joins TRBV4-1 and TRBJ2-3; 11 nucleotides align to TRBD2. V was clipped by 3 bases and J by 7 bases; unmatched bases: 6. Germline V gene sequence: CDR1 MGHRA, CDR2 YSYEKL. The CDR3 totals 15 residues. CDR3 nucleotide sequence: TGCGCCAGCAGCCAGTATAGCGGGGGGGGGTATACGCAGTATTTT. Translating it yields CASSQYSGGGYTQYF.

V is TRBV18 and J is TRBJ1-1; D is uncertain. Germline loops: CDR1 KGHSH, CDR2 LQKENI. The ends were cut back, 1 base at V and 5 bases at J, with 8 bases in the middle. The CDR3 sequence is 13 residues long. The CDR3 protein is CASSPQTWTEAFF. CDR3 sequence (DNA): TGTGCCAGCTCACCACAAACTTGGACTGAAGCTTTCTTT.

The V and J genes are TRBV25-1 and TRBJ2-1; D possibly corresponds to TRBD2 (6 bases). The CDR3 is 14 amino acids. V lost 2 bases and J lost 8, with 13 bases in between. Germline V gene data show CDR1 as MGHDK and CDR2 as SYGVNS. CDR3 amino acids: CASSEGGILDEQFF. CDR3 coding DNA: TGTGCCAGCAGTGAAGGGGGGATTCTAGATGAGCAGTTCTTC.

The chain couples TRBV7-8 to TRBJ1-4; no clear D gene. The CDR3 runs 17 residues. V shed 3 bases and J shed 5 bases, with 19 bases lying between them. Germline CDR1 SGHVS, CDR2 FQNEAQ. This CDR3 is CASSFDLRRVYNEKLFF. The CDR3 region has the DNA TGTGCCAGCAGCTTTGATCTCAGGCGAGTTTACAATGAAAAACTGTTTTTT.

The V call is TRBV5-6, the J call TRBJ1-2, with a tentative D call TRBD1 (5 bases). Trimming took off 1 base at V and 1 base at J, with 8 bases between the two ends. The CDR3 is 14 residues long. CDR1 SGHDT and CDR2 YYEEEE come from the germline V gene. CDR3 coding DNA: TGTGCCAGCAGCTTGCGGAGGGGTAACTATGGCTACACCTTC. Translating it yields CASSLRRGNYGYTF.

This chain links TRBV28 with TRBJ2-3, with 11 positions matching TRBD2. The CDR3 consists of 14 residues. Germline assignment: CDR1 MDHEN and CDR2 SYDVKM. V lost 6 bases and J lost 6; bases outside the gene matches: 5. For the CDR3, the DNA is TGTGCCAGCAGCTTAGCGGGAGGGCCCGATACGCAGTATTTT. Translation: CASSLAGGPDTQYF.

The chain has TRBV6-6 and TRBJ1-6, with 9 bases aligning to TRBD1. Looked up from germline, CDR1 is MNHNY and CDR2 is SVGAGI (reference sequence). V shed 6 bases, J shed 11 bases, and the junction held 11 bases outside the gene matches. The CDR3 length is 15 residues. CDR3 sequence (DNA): TGTGCCAGCAGGGGCAACAGGGGGCGGTTGGCACCCCTCCACTTT. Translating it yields CASRGNRGRLAPLHF.

The CDR3 loop is CASSLGGAGEKLFF. The CDR3 region has the DNA TGTGCCAGCAGCTTAGGGGGCGCAGGGGAAAAACTGTTTTTT. The chain employs TRBV2 and TRBJ1-4, with 7 nucleotides matching TRBD1. The V segment lost 6 bases and the J segment 8 bases; nucleotides outside the gene matches: 9. Germline assignment: CDR1 SNHLY and CDR2 FYNNEI. This CDR3 has 14 amino acids.

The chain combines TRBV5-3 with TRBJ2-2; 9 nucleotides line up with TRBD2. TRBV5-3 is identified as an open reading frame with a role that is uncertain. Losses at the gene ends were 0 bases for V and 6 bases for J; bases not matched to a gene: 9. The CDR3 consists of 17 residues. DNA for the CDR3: TGTGCCAGAAGCTTGGCCACTCCGGGACTAGCTGCCGGGGAGCTGTTTTTT. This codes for CARSLATPGLAAGELFF.

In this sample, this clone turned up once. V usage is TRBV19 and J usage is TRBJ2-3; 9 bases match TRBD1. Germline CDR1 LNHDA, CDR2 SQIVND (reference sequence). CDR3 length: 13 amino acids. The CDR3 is CAVQGATTDTQYF. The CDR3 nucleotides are TGTGCTGTACAGGGGGCGACGACAGATACGCAGTATTTT.

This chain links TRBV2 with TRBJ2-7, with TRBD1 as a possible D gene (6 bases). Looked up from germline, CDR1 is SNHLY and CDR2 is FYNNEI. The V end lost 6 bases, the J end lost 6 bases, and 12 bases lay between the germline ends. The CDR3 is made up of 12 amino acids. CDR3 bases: TGTGCCAGCAGGGTCAGGACAGTCGAGCAGTACTTC. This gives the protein CASRVRTVEQYF.

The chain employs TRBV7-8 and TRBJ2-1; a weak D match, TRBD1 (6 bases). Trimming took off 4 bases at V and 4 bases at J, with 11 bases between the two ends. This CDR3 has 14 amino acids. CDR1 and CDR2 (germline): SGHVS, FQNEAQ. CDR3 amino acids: CASSSRTEYNEQFF. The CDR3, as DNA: TGTGCCAGCAGCTCTCGGACAGAGTACAATGAGCAGTTCTTC.

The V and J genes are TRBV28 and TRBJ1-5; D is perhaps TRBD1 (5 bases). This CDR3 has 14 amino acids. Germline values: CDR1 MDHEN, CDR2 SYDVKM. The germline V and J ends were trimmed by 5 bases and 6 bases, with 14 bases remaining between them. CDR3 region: CASSPRGVGQPQHF. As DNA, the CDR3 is TGTGCCAGCAGTCCCCGGGGGGTGGGTCAGCCCCAGCATTTT.

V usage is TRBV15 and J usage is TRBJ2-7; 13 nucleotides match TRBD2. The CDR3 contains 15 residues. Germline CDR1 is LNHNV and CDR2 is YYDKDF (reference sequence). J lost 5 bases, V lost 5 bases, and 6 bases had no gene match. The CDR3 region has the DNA TGTGCCACCAGCCAAGGACTAGCGGGAGCCCACGAGCAGTACTTC. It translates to CATSQGLAGAHEQYF.

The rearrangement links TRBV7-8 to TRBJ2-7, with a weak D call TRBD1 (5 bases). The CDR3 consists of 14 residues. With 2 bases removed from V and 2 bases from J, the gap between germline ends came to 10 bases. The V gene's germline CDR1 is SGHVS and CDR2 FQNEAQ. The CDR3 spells CASSLIRTTYEQYF. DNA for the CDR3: TGTGCCAGCAGCTTAATAAGGACAACCTACGAGCAGTACTTC.

CDR3 bases: TGTGCCAGCAGCAGGGGTTCGAACACTGAAGCTTTCTTT. Encoded protein: CASSRGSNTEAFF. V and J are TRBV6-5 and TRBJ1-1; D is possibly TRBD1 (6 bases). V lost 6 bases and J 1 base, leaving 9 bases between the germline ends. The V gene's germline CDR1 is MNHEY and CDR2 SVGAGI. The CDR3 totals 13 residues.

This CDR3 reads CAISDKGADTIYF. CDR3 in DNA: TGTGCCATCAGTGATAAGGGGGCGGACACCATATATTTT. The chain carries TRBV10-3 and TRBJ1-3; 7 bases fit TRBD1. Germline CDR1 is ENHRY and CDR2 is SYGVKD. Losses at the gene ends were 3 bases for V and 8 bases for J; bases not matched to a gene: 4. This CDR3 spans 13 amino acids.

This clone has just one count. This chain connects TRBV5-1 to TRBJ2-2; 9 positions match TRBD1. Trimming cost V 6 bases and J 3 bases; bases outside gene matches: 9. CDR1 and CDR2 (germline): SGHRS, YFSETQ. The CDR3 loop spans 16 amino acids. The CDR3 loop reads CASNEPGQGYTGELFF. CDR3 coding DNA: TGCGCCAGCAACGAACCGGGACAGGGATACACCGGGGAGCTGTTTTTT.